Reported below is one TCR beta chain. No antigen is known for it. These data belong to a study of T cell repertoires in cytomegalovirus infection. About the research overall: A matching HLA type, together with CMV infection, was signaled by public TCR beta signatures. Findings of the study overall: Carriage of CMV together with the relevant HLA was identifiable through cumulative public TCR beta family frequency. The study found HLA-C-restricted CMV-specific TCR beta clonotypes dominating the ex vivo response.

A single record per CDR3 protein comes from TCRdb applying MiXCR to the reads. The table has a few hundred thousand distinct CDR3 sequences, 15% to 20% seen once; the top ten hold about 12%. Germline V gives CDR1 MGHDK, CDR2 SYGVNS. V gave up 2 bases and J gave up 5 bases, with 15 bases separating them. CDR3 length: 15 residues. The sample consisted of PBMCs. V and J are TRBV25-1 and TRBJ1-1; tentatively, D is TRBD1 (6 bases). The receptor was isolated from a human donor in good health (CMV status not recorded). Some clones in this sample may be carry-over from other donors' samples. The CDR3 protein is CASSELRTVRTEAFF. The DNA for the CDR3 is TGTGCCAGCAGTGAACTGCGGACAGTCCGGACTGAAGCTTTCTTT.